This entry lists 30 T cell receptor beta chains sequenced from one sample in a study of T cell responses to AZD1222 COVID-19 vaccine. Generated by immunoSEQ multiplex PCR, the TCRdb table keeps only in-frame clones and is missing some. The table records 130,000 to 150,000 clones, 88% of them present only once. The sequences come from peripheral blood, collected 28 days after the second dose of the MenACWY control vaccine. The receptor set was obtained from an adult who received the MenACWY meningococcal vaccine as a control.

J is TRBJ2-5 and V is TRBV6-2 or TRBV6-3; 10 bases fit TRBD1. The J segment lost 5 bases and the V segment lost 6 bases, leaving 9 bases of the junction unmatched. This CDR3 is 15 amino acids long. Germline-derived CDR1 and CDR2 are MNHEY and SVGEGT. The CDR3 DNA reads as TGTGCCAGCAGCCCCGGGACAGGGGCAGGGGAGACCCAGTACTTC. It yields the protein CASSPGTGAGETQYF.

This chain links TRBV5-4 with TRBJ2-4, with TRBD1 identical over 9 bases. V lost 2 bases to trimming and J lost 4 bases; unmatched junction nucleotides: 7. This CDR3 region has 16 residues. The germline V gene has CDR1 SGHNT and CDR2 YYREEE (reference sequence). The CDR3 here is CASSLKTGGTKNIQYF. The CDR3 nucleotides read TGTGCCAGCAGCTTAAAAACAGGGGGCACTAAAAACATTCAGTACTTC. Combining the CDR3 with reference TRBV5-4 and TRBJ2-4 gives the whole variable domain ETGVTQSPTHLIKTRGQQVTLRCSSQSGHNTVSWYQQALGQGPQFIFQYYREEENGRGNFPPRFSGLQFPNYSSELNVNALELDDSALYLCASSLKTGGTKNIQYFGAGTRLSVL.

This chain joins TRBV6-6 and TRBJ2-7; D is perhaps TRBD1 or TRBD2 (6 bases each). The CDR3 has 14 amino acids. Germline values: CDR1 MNHNY, CDR2 SVGAGI (reference sequence). With 6 bases removed from V and 3 bases from J, the gap between germline ends came to 15 bases. CDR3 DNA sequence: TGTGCCAGCAGGCGGGACACCGGCGTCTACGAGCAGTACTTC. This encodes CASRRDTGVYEQYF.

V and J are TRBV4-3 and TRBJ2-3; 10 bases are shared with TRBD2. With V trimmed by 0 bases and J by 4 bases, 4 bases remained unmatched. The germline V gene has CDR1 LGHNA and CDR2 YSLEER. The CDR3 contains 16 residues. The CDR3 DNA reads as TGCGCCAGCAGCCAAGATGGGCTAGCGGGAGCAGATACGCAGTATTTT. Its protein is CASSQDGLAGADTQYF.

The chain has TRBV29-1 and TRBJ2-7; D tentatively reads TRBD1 or TRBD2 (6 bases each). Germline V gene lookup returns CDR1 SQVTM and CDR2 ANQGSEA. The CDR3 runs 14 residues. V was shortened by 6 bases and J by 1 base, with 16 bases between the two germline ends. DNA for the CDR3: TGCAGCGTCGGAGGGGGACTGTCTTCCTACGAGCAGTACTTC. It encodes CSVGGGLSSYEQYF.

This clone was seen a single time. The V and J genes are TRBV29-1 and TRBJ2-3, with D maybe TRBD2 (6 bases). Germline values: CDR1 SQVTM, CDR2 ANQGSEA. The CDR3 totals 17 residues. Trimming took off 4 bases at V and 6 bases at J, with 26 bases between the two ends. This CDR3 is CSVGGPGTGIIFDTQYF. CDR3 nucleotide sequence: TGCAGCGTTGGAGGCCCCGGGACTGGTATTATTTTCGATACGCAGTATTTT.

This rearrangement joins TRBV5-6 to TRBJ2-5; 15 bases fit TRBD2. With V trimmed by 2 bases and J by 5 bases, 4 bases remained unmatched. CDR1 is SGHDT and CDR2 is YYEEEE in the germline V gene. CDR3 length: 16 amino acids. The CDR3 nucleotides read TGTGCCAGCAGCTTACAGGGACTAGCGGGAGGTGAGACCCAGTACTTC. It is translated as CASSLQGLAGGETQYF. The whole variable domain, filled in from reference TRBV5-6 and TRBJ2-5, reads DAGVTQSPTHLIKTRGQQVTLRCSPKSGHDTVSWYQQALGQGPQFIFQYYEEEERQRGNFPDRFSGHQFPNYSSELNVNALLLGDSALYLCASSLQGLAGGETQYFGPGTRLLVL.

This sequence joins TRBV7-3 and TRBJ2-3; no firm D call. Trimming cost V 3 bases and J 6 bases, with 10 bases left between them. There are 13 residues in the CDR3. CDR1 and CDR2 (germline): SGHTA, FQGTGA. CDR3 DNA sequence: TGTGCCAGCAGCTTCGGTAGTCTGGATACGCAGTATTTT. It is translated as CASSFGSLDTQYF.

V usage is TRBV5-3 and J usage is TRBJ2-7; D gene unclear. TRBV5-3 qualifies as an ORF whose function is uncertain. The CDR3 has 12 residues. Trimming left V 3 bases short and J 1 base short, with 5 bases between. DNA of the CDR3: TGTGCCAGAAGCTCTCTTTCCTACGAGCAGTACTTC. It yields the protein CARSSLSYEQYF.

The V and J genes are TRBV30 and TRBJ2-2; D is uncertain. The V end lost 4 bases, the J end lost 7 bases, and 10 bases lay between the germline ends. The CDR3 loop spans 12 amino acids. CDR1 GTSNPN and CDR2 SVGIG come from the germline V gene (reference sequence). DNA for the CDR3: TGTGCCTGGACCCGGAATATCGGGGAGCTGTTTTTT. Translation gives CAWTRNIGELFF.

The CDR3 region has the DNA TGCGCCAGCAGGGGACAGGGGTTCGGGAACGAGCAGTACTTC. It yields the protein CASRGQGFGNEQYF. The chain has TRBV5-1 and TRBJ2-7; 10 nucleotides align to TRBD1. CDR1 SGHRS and CDR2 YFSETQ come from the germline V gene. J lost 5 bases, V lost 5 bases, and 7 bases had no gene match. This CDR3 has 14 residues. The full variable domain, rest sourced from reference TRBV5-1 and TRBJ2-7, is KAGVTQTPRYLIKTRGQQVTLSCSPISGHRSVSWYQQTPGQGLQFLFEYFSETQRNKGNFPGRFSGRQFSNSRSEMNVSTLELGDSALYLCASRGQGFGNEQYFGPGTRLTVT.

In its sample, this clone was seen once. The chain links TRBV24-1 to TRBJ1-4, with TRBD1 matching over 9 bases. CDR1 is KGHDR, CDR2 SFDVKD, per germline. CDR3 size: 13 residues. Germline trimming cut 10 bases from V and 4 bases from J; bases unmatched to any gene: 3. The CDR3 loop is CATQGQGNEKLFF. Here the CDR3 DNA reads TGTGCCACGCAGGGACAGGGTAATGAAAAACTGTTTTTT.

CDR3 protein: CASSSVQGITDNEQFF. The CDR3, as DNA: TGTGCCAGCAGCTCGGTACAGGGGATAACGGACAATGAGCAGTTCTTC. J is TRBJ2-1 and V is TRBV11-3, with 7 bases lining up with TRBD1. Germline lookup yields CDR1 SGHNT and CDR2 YENEEA. With 4 bases clipped from V and 5 bases from J, the junction kept 11 bases outside the gene matches. This CDR3 region has 16 residues. Drawing the rest from reference TRBV11-3 and TRBJ2-1, the complete variable domain is EAGVVQSPRYKIIEKKQPVAFWCNPISGHNTLYWYLQNLGQGPELLIRYENEEAVDDSQLPKDRFSAERLKGVDSTLKIQPAELGDSAVYLCASSSVQGITDNEQFFGPGTRLTVL.

This clone was picked up one time. The gene calls are TRBV6-5 and TRBJ1-1, with D possibly TRBD1 on 5 matching bases. Looked up from germline, CDR1 is MNHEY and CDR2 is SVGAGI. Trimming left V 10 bases short and J 0 bases short, with 15 bases between. The CDR3 length is 14 residues. CDR3 residues: CATRDVNMNTEAFF. The CDR3 DNA reads as TGTGCCACCCGGGACGTGAATATGAACACTGAAGCTTTCTTT.

This chain uses TRBV7-3 with TRBJ2-5; the D is unclear. Germline loops: CDR1 SGHTA, CDR2 FQGTGA. The CDR3 runs to 13 residues. Between the trimmed V and J ends, which lost 5 bases and 5 bases, there was a span of 12 bases. The CDR3: CASSPRPAETQYF. The CDR3 bases are TGTGCCAGCAGCCCAAGACCAGCGGAGACCCAGTACTTC.

V usage is TRBV5-1 and J usage is TRBJ2-1, with D maybe TRBD1 (5 bases). CDR1 is SGHRS and CDR2 is YFSETQ in the germline V gene. The CDR3 is made up of 14 amino acids. The V and J ends lost 1 base and 8 bases respectively, with 13 bases between them. This CDR3 is CASSLRIQGHEQFF. The CDR3 DNA reads as TGCGCCAGCAGCTTGCGGATTCAGGGCCATGAGCAGTTCTTC.

The chain is built from TRBV7-3 and TRBJ2-3, with D possibly being TRBD2 (6 bases). The CDR3 is 17 amino acids. Per germline, CDR1 SGHTA and CDR2 FQGTGA. The ends were cut back, 5 bases at V and 5 bases at J, with 23 bases in the middle. The CDR3 protein is CASSRSPLGGGEDTQYF. CDR3 bases: TGTGCCAGCAGCCGCAGCCCCCTGGGAGGAGGTGAAGATACGCAGTATTTT.

J is TRBJ2-5 and V is TRBV3-1 (or the pseudogene TRBV3-2); the match to TRBD2 covers 12 bases. Germline-derived CDR1 and CDR2 are LGHDT and YNNKEL (reference sequence). V lost 1 base to trimming and J lost 5 bases; unmatched junction nucleotides: 5. The CDR3 is 16 amino acids. DNA for the CDR3: TGTGCCAGCAGCCAAGCACTAGCGGGGGGCTCGGAGACCCAGTACTTC. Amino acids: CASSQALAGGSETQYF.

The chain carries TRBV4-1 and TRBJ1-1; 11 nucleotides match TRBD1. The V gene end was trimmed by 0 bases and the J gene end by 4 bases; junction bases not matched to a gene: 1. The CDR3 contains 15 residues. Germline CDR1 and CDR2: MGHRA and YSYEKL. In DNA form, the CDR3 reads TGCGCCAGCAGCCAAGAGGGGACAGGGGGCACTGAAGCTTTCTTT. Its translation: CASSQEGTGGTEAFF.

V gene TRBV6-2 or TRBV6-3 combines with J gene TRBJ1-6, with a weak D call TRBD1 (6 bases). The CDR3 runs to 15 residues. Looked up from germline, CDR1 is MNHEY and CDR2 is SVGEGT. The V and J ends lost 6 bases and 10 bases respectively, with 19 bases between them. The CDR3 DNA reads TGTGCCAGCAGCAACAGGGTCCAGATTGGATCACCCCTCCACTTT. Its translation is CASSNRVQIGSPLHF.

The chain uses TRBV18 and TRBJ1-3; D uncertain. V was cut by 10 bases and J by 0 bases, with 7 bases left in between. The CDR3 loop spans 12 amino acids. Germline V gene data show CDR1 as KGHSH and CDR2 as LQKENI. In nucleotides, the CDR3 is TGTGCCAACTCCATCTCTGGAAACACCATATATTTT. This sequence encodes CANSISGNTIYF.

This clone was recorded a few times. The chain is built from TRBV5-1 and TRBJ1-1, with D possibly TRBD1 on 6 matching bases. Germline values: CDR1 SGHRS, CDR2 YFSETQ. Trimming took 0 bases from V and 4 from J, leaving 7 bases between them. This CDR3 has 13 amino acids. The CDR3 region is CASSLAGATEAFF. CDR3 bases: TGCGCCAGCAGCTTGGCAGGGGCCACTGAAGCTTTCTTT.

This rearrangement joins TRBV29-1 to TRBJ1-1, with D maybe TRBD1 (5 bases). The germline gives CDR1 SQVTM, CDR2 ANQGSEA. The CDR3 length is 15 residues. Trimming took 7 bases from V and 1 from J, leaving 19 bases between them. CDR3 sequence (DNA): TGCAGCGGTATCCGGTGGGGGAATAAGAACACTGAAGCTTTCTTT. Protein sequence: CSGIRWGNKNTEAFF.

The gene calls are TRBV9 and TRBJ2-3; D perhaps matches TRBD2 (5 bases). Per the germline V gene, CDR1 is SGDLS and CDR2 is YYNGEE. CDR3 length: 16 residues. V lost 3 bases to trimming and J lost 2 bases, with 16 bases between them. The CDR3 DNA is TGTGCCAGCAGCGGGGCCGACCGGGGTATCACAGATACGCAGTATTTT. It specifies CASSGADRGITDTQYF.

The rearrangement uses TRBV13 and TRBJ2-2; 7 bases agree with TRBD1. CDR3 length: 16 residues. The ends lost 4 bases at V and 4 bases at J; junction bases unmatched: 9. From germline, CDR1 is PRHDT and CDR2 FYEKMQ (reference sequence). This CDR3 is CASSSVTGWGTGELFF. DNA of the CDR3: TGTGCCAGCAGCTCCGTGACAGGGTGGGGCACCGGGGAGCTGTTTTTT.

The chain is built from TRBV6-5 and TRBJ2-3; 7 bases fit TRBD2. CDR3 length equals 14 residues. Germline V gives CDR1 MNHEY, CDR2 SVGAGI. J gave up 7 bases and V 8 bases, and 12 bases lay outside the gene matches. The chain's CDR3 is CASGGGRSLNTQYF. CDR3 coding DNA: TGTGCCAGCGGGGGGGGGAGGTCTCTGAATACGCAGTATTTT.

V usage is TRBV5-4 and J usage is TRBJ1-3; maybe TRBD1 (6 bases). Germline V gene sequence: CDR1 SGHNT, CDR2 YYREEE (reference sequence). This CDR3 region has 13 residues. V was trimmed by 3 bases and J by 4 bases, leaving 8 bases between them. CDR3 amino acids: CASSWGQGNTIYF. The CDR3 DNA is TGTGCCAGCAGCTGGGGACAAGGAAACACCATATATTTT. Full variable domain (rest looked up from reference TRBV5-4 and TRBJ1-3): ETGVTQSPTHLIKTRGQQVTLRCSSQSGHNTVSWYQQALGQGPQFIFQYYREEENGRGNFPPRFSGLQFPNYSSELNVNALELDDSALYLCASSWGQGNTIYFGEGSWLTVV.

This chain uses TRBV11-2 with TRBJ1-2; 7 bases are a match to TRBD1. The germline CDR1 and CDR2 sequences are SGHAT and FQNNGV. Trimming took 3 bases from V and 2 from J; bases not matched to a gene: 6. This CDR3 has 15 amino acids. The CDR3: CASSLTGRANYGYTF. CDR3 bases: TGTGCCAGCAGCTTGACAGGGAGGGCCAACTATGGCTACACCTTC.

This rearrangement joins TRBV9 to TRBJ2-1, with 11 bases lining up with TRBD2. Germline V gives CDR1 SGDLS, CDR2 YYNGEE. The CDR3 has 14 residues. The V gene end was trimmed by 0 bases and the J gene end by 7 bases; junction bases not matched to a gene: 0. This chain's CDR3 is CASSVVAGGNEQFF. The CDR3 DNA reads TGTGCCAGCAGCGTAGTAGCGGGGGGGAATGAGCAGTTCTTC.

This CDR3 is CASSLGLAYGYTF. Written as DNA, the CDR3 is TGTGCCAGCAGCTTAGGACTTGCTTATGGCTACACCTTC. V usage is TRBV11-2 and J usage is TRBJ1-2; D remains unclear. V lost 1 base to trimming and J lost 5 bases, with 8 bases between them. Germline V lookup: CDR1 SGHAT, CDR2 FQNNGV. CDR3 length: 13 amino acids.